Below, 11 T cell receptor beta chains from the same sample are listed, as sequenced in a study of shared clonotypes between healthy human individuals. Some clones are missing from TCRdb's copy, which holds only in-frame ones; the method was immunoSEQ multiplex PCR. The sample consists of about 1,500,000 clones, approximately 96% of them appearing once. Sequencing input: naive CD4+ T cells sorted from blood. As for subset: CD45RA+ positively selected. These receptor sequences come from a man aged 25-40 years in good health.

This clone was observed a handful of times. The chain combines TRBV28 with TRBJ2-2; D remains unclear. Deletions cut 5 bases from V and 6 bases from J, with 7 bases between. Germline values: CDR1 MDHEN, CDR2 SYDVKM. This CDR3 comprises 12 residues. The CDR3 loop reads CASSPLPGELFF. CDR3 nucleotide sequence: TGTGCCAGCAGTCCCCTTCCCGGGGAGCTGTTTTTT.

The chain has TRBV27 and TRBJ2-5; either TRBD1 or TRBD2 may supply D (6 bases each). Trimming stripped 5 bases from V and 4 bases from J, with 14 bases between. This CDR3 is built from 14 residues. Per germline, CDR1 MNHEY and CDR2 SMNVEV (reference sequence). The CDR3 DNA reads TGTGCCAGCAGTGAGGGGGGCTCTGGAGAGACCCAGTACTTC. Amino acid sequence: CASSEGGSGETQYF.

The gene calls are TRBV13 and TRBJ2-5, with D hard to call. CDR3 length: 13 residues. Trimming left V 5 bases short and J 5 bases short, with 12 bases between. CDR1 PRHDT and CDR2 FYEKMQ come from the germline V gene (reference sequence). The CDR3 here is CASSLVSSETQYF. The CDR3 nucleotides read TGTGCCAGCAGCCTCGTTAGCAGCGAGACCCAGTACTTC. Looking up the rest from reference TRBV13 and TRBJ2-5 gives the full variable domain: AAGVIQSPRHLIKEKRETATLKCYPIPRHDTVYWYQQGPGQDPQFLISFYEKMQSDKGSIPDRFSAQQFSDYHSELNMSSLELGDSALYFCASSLVSSETQYFGPGTRLLVL.

The chain uses TRBV28 and TRBJ1-5, with D possibly TRBD1 on 6 matching bases. Trimming left V 4 bases short and J 1 base short, with 17 bases between. In germline, CDR1 is MDHEN, CDR2 SYDVKM. The CDR3 is 17 residues long. The CDR3 region is CASSSRQGLGSNQPQHF. The CDR3 DNA reads TGTGCCAGCAGTTCCCGGCAGGGGTTAGGGAGCAATCAGCCCCAGCATTTT.

The chain links TRBV10-2 to TRBJ2-7; D call uncertain. V was cut by 3 bases and J by 7 bases, with 19 bases left in between. This CDR3 has 15 amino acids. Germline V gene sequence: CDR1 WSHSY, CDR2 SAAADI. The CDR3 region is CASSDWASPPGEQYF. CDR3 bases: TGCGCCAGCAGTGATTGGGCCAGTCCCCCCGGTGAGCAGTACTTC.

This rearrangement joins TRBV7-6 to TRBJ1-1; D is undetermined. There are 13 residues in the CDR3. CDR1 and CDR2 (germline): SGHVS, FNYEAQ. The V and J ends lost 6 bases and 1 base respectively, with 9 bases between them. DNA of the CDR3: TGTGCCAGCAGGTCCCAGCCGAACACTGAAGCTTTCTTT. It is translated as CASRSQPNTEAFF.

V usage is TRBV18 and J usage is TRBJ1-4; D is unresolved. The CDR3 totals 19 residues. V lost 2 bases, J lost 4 bases, and 23 bases lay in between. Germline lookup yields CDR1 KGHSH and CDR2 LQKENI. The CDR3 protein is CASSPSVGTAPGGNEKLFF. Written as DNA, the CDR3 is TGTGCCAGCTCACCAAGTGTCGGAACTGCCCCCGGAGGTAATGAAAAACTGTTTTTT.

This clone came up once. The chain is built from TRBV28 and TRBJ2-1; 10 nucleotides line up with TRBD2. The CDR3 has 17 amino acids. With 5 bases clipped from V and 3 bases from J, the junction kept 10 bases outside the gene matches. From germline, CDR1 is MDHEN and CDR2 SYDVKM. The CDR3 loop reads CASSHYPSGRGYNEQFF. DNA for the CDR3: TGTGCCAGCAGTCACTACCCAAGCGGGAGGGGCTACAATGAGCAGTTCTTC.

The chain is built from TRBV6-6 and TRBJ1-2; tentative D call: TRBD1 (5 bases). Germline V gene data show CDR1 as MNHNY and CDR2 as SVGAGI (reference sequence). V was pared by 0 bases and J by 4 bases, with 9 bases between. This CDR3 region has 14 residues. The CDR3 DNA reads TGTGCCAGCAGTTACTCGAGTCAGGGCTATGGCTACACCTTC. Amino acid sequence: CASSYSSQGYGYTF.

The chain links TRBV5-4 to TRBJ2-5; D not certain. Germline CDR1 is SGHNT and CDR2 is YYREEE (reference sequence). The CDR3 loop spans 14 amino acids. The germline V and J ends were trimmed by 0 bases and 2 bases, with 8 bases remaining between them. This CDR3 is CASSLVGNQETQYF. The CDR3 DNA sequence: TGTGCCAGCAGCTTGGTAGGGAATCAAGAGACCCAGTACTTC.

V gene TRBV9 combines with J gene TRBJ1-3; unclear D gene. Germline V gene lookup returns CDR1 SGDLS and CDR2 YYNGEE. CDR3 length: 16 amino acids. V was cut by 4 bases and J by 5 bases, with 19 bases left in between. This CDR3 is CASSPELMSMRNTIYF. CDR3 coding DNA: TGTGCCAGCAGCCCTGAGCTGATGTCCATGCGAAACACCATATATTTT.